This T cell receptor beta chain is drawn from a study of blood T cell repertoires in COVID-19. In the study overall: The United States, Italy and Spain were the sources of the acute and convalescent COVID-19 samples. T cells, B-cell-depleted T cells, or PBMCs provided the cDNA or gDNA that served as material.

Original processing methods: Reference gene primer amplification in the assay estimated nucleated cell counts. Sequenced by immunoSEQ multiplex PCR; TCRdb stores in-frame clones only, minus some. The DNA was the basis for D and trimming; V, J and clone size are from that table. The table has around 300,000 clones, around nine tenths seen once. With 3 bases removed from V and 0 bases from J, the gap between germline ends came to 12 bases. Germline V gives CDR1 LNHDA, CDR2 SQIVND (reference sequence). The CDR3 covers 16 residues. This receptor was obtained from a man in his fifties or sixties with active or convalescent COVID-19. Sequences were obtained from peripheral blood. The chain uses TRBV19 and TRBJ2-1; a possible D gene is TRBD2 (6 bases). CDR3 nucleotides: TGTGCCAGTAGTATGGCGGCGGGGATCTCCTACAATGAGCAGTTCTTC. Translated, it gives CASSMAAGISYNEQFF. The full variable domain, in which reference TRBV19 and TRBJ2-1 provide the parts outside the CDR3, is DGGITQSPKYLFRKEGQNVTLSCEQNLNHDAMYWYRQDPGQGLRLIYYSQIVNDFQKGDIAEGYSVSREKKESFPLTVTSAQKNPTAFYLCASSMAAGISYNEQFFGPGTRLTVL.